These 21 T cell receptor beta chains were sequenced from one sample in a study of blood T cell repertoires in COVID-19. Some clones are missing from TCRdb's copy, which holds only in-frame ones; the method was immunoSEQ multiplex PCR. Found here are roughly 250,000 clones, more than 65% of them singletons; the top ten hold 15% to 18%. The sequenced sample was peripheral blood. These receptors were taken from a person aged 65 to 85 with COVID-19, enrolled during active disease.

The V call is TRBV3-1 (or the pseudogene TRBV3-2), the J call TRBJ1-5, with D unresolved. The CDR3 contains 12 residues. Per germline, CDR1 LGHDT and CDR2 YNNKEL (reference sequence). The ends were cut back, 1 base at V and 7 bases at J, with 5 bases in the middle. The CDR3 DNA follows: TGTGCCAGCAGCCAAGCGTCGCAGCCCCAGCATTTT. Its translation: CASSQASQPQHF.

The V gene is TRBV2, the J gene TRBJ1-4; D might be TRBD1 (5 bases). Germline V gene data show CDR1 as SNHLY and CDR2 as FYNNEI. CDR3 length: 13 amino acids. Trimming removed 4 bases from V and 10 bases from J, with 13 bases in between. The CDR3 DNA sequence: TGTGCCAGCAGTGCTGGGTTGGGGGGAAAACTGTTTTTT. The encoded protein is CASSAGLGGKLFF.

This chain uses TRBV7-3 with TRBJ2-5; 7 bases line up with TRBD2. V lost 5 bases to trimming and J lost 5 bases; unmatched junction nucleotides: 14. Germline values: CDR1 SGHTA, CDR2 FQGTGA. The CDR3 totals 16 residues. In nucleotides, the CDR3 is TGTGCCAGCAGCCTCGCTAGAGCGGGACCAATGGAGACCCAGTACTTC. Amino acid sequence: CASSLARAGPMETQYF.

V gene TRBV3-1 (or the pseudogene TRBV3-2) combines with J gene TRBJ2-7; 12 nucleotides align to TRBD2. The germline CDR1 and CDR2 sequences are LGHDT and YNNKEL (reference sequence). The CDR3 extends over 16 amino acids. Germline trimming cut 0 bases from V and 9 bases from J; bases unmatched to any gene: 9. The CDR3 DNA sequence: TGTGCCAGCAGCCAAGATACGGCTAGCGGGGGGGCCTGGCAGTACTTC. Translation: CASSQDTASGGAWQYF.

The chain combines TRBV19 with TRBJ2-2; D uncertain. The CDR3 contains 17 residues. V was clipped by 1 base and J by 0 bases, with 12 bases between them. From germline, CDR1 is LNHDA and CDR2 SQIVND (reference sequence). The CDR3 region has the DNA TGTGCCAGTAGTATAGGATCATCGCACACGAACACCGGGGAGCTGTTTTTT. Protein sequence: CASSIGSSHTNTGELFF.

This clone was picked up a small number of times. The chain joins TRBV5-1 to TRBJ2-7; a weak D match, TRBD1 (6 bases). V lost 4 bases, J lost 5 bases, and 19 bases lay in between. Per germline, CDR1 SGHRS and CDR2 YFSETQ. The CDR3 runs to 15 residues. The CDR3 spells CASSRDRDIGHEQYF. Written as DNA, the CDR3 is TGCGCCAGCAGCCGCGACCGGGACATAGGTCACGAGCAGTACTTC.

The rearrangement links TRBV7-2 to TRBJ2-7; no reliable D call. The CDR3 loop spans 15 amino acids. Per the germline V gene, CDR1 is SGHTA and CDR2 is FQGNSA. V was trimmed by 4 bases and J by 2 bases, leaving 15 bases between them. The CDR3, as DNA: TGTGCCAGCAGCTCAGCTGGGTACAGAGCCTACGAGCAGTACTTC. Its protein is CASSSAGYRAYEQYF.

This chain links TRBV2 with TRBJ2-7; TRBD2 is a possible D gene (5 bases). CDR1 SNHLY and CDR2 FYNNEI come from the germline V gene. CDR3 length equals 13 residues. V lost 3 bases and J lost 3, with 9 bases in between. The CDR3 coding sequence is TGTGCCAGCAGTGAGTGGGAGTTCTACGAGCAGTACTTC. This gives the protein CASSEWEFYEQYF.

The chain has TRBV12-3 or TRBV12-4 and TRBJ2-1; D call uncertain. This CDR3 is built from 12 residues. The germline V and J ends were trimmed by 5 bases and 7 bases, with 9 bases remaining between them. The CDR3 DNA is TGTGCCAGCAGTACACTACTTAATGAGCAGTTCTTC. This codes for CASSTLLNEQFF.

The chain has TRBV28 and TRBJ1-2; D gene unclear. The ends were cut back, 3 bases at V and 1 base at J, with 12 bases in the middle. The CDR3 totals 15 residues. The germline CDR1 and CDR2 sequences are MDHEN and SYDVKM. The CDR3 sequence: CASSFWRDGNYGYTF. The DNA for the CDR3 is TGTGCCAGCAGTTTTTGGAGGGATGGTAACTATGGCTACACCTTC.

This chain uses TRBV5-1 with TRBJ1-1; D not resolved. The CDR3 spans 15 residues. V was pared by 0 bases and J by 4 bases, with 13 bases between. The germline CDR1 and CDR2 sequences are SGHRS and YFSETQ. CDR3 loop: CASSLAAVTGTEAFF. DNA for the CDR3: TGCGCCAGCAGCTTGGCCGCAGTTACGGGCACTGAAGCTTTCTTT.

This chain links TRBV5-1 with TRBJ2-1; D possibly corresponds to TRBD2 (6 bases). Deletions cut 5 bases from V and 3 bases from J, with 9 bases between. The CDR3 is 13 residues long. The germline gives CDR1 SGHRS, CDR2 YFSETQ. The CDR3: CASSRGVYNEQFF. In DNA form, the CDR3 reads TGCGCCAGCAGTCGCGGGGTCTACAATGAGCAGTTCTTC.

The CDR3 bases are TGTGCCAGCAGCCAACAGGGGGCGTCGATACGAAACACCATATATTTT. It yields the protein CASSQQGASIRNTIYF. The chain combines TRBV3-1 (or the pseudogene TRBV3-2) with TRBJ1-3; 8 bases align to TRBD1. Trimming at V came to 2 bases and at J to 5 bases, leaving 8 bases not matched to a gene. The CDR3 extends over 16 amino acids. Germline values: CDR1 LGHDT, CDR2 YNNKEL (reference sequence).

This clone has a handful of counts. The rearrangement joins TRBV18 to TRBJ1-1; D possibly corresponds to TRBD1 (6 bases). This CDR3 comprises 15 residues. The ends were cut back, 2 bases at V and 2 bases at J, with 12 bases in the middle. Germline V lookup: CDR1 KGHSH, CDR2 LQKENI. CDR3 region: CASSPMQGRNTEAFF. CDR3 DNA: TGTGCCAGCTCACCAATGCAGGGGCGAAACACTGAAGCTTTCTTT.

The chain carries TRBV5-3 and TRBJ1-5, with 9 nucleotides matching TRBD1. TRBV5-3 is treated as an ORF (open reading frame) with a function not yet certain. This CDR3 contains 16 residues. With V trimmed by 4 bases and J by 4 bases, 9 bases remained unmatched. The CDR3 sequence: CARSHTGTGRNQPQHF. DNA for the CDR3: TGTGCCAGAAGCCACACCGGGACAGGGCGGAATCAGCCCCAGCATTTT.

This clone occurred once. The same CDR3 arises from other DNA sequences in this sample as well. The chain carries TRBV28 and TRBJ1-2; the D gene is possibly TRBD1 (6 bases). The CDR3 totals 13 residues. Germline loops: CDR1 MDHEN, CDR2 SYDVKM. The ends were cut back, 2 bases at V and 4 bases at J, with 8 bases in the middle. The CDR3 protein is CASSLQGFYGYTF. CDR3 bases: TGTGCCAGCAGTTTACAGGGGTTCTATGGCTACACCTTC.

The rearrangement uses TRBV6-5 and TRBJ1-2; maybe TRBD1 (5 bases). Looked up from germline, CDR1 is MNHEY and CDR2 is SVGAGI. CDR3 size: 14 residues. The V and J ends lost 5 bases and 6 bases respectively, with 16 bases between them. CDR3 loop: CASSPPGLTHGYTF. The CDR3 DNA is TGTGCCAGCAGTCCCCCGGGACTGACGCATGGCTACACCTTC.

The chain uses TRBV20-1 and TRBJ1-5; tentatively, D is TRBD1 (6 bases). Per the germline V gene, CDR1 is DFQATT and CDR2 is SNEGSKA (reference sequence). V lost 3 bases to trimming and J lost 9 bases, with 18 bases between them. This CDR3 is 14 amino acids long. CDR3 DNA: TGCAGTGCTAGTCACGGAGGAGGGGGGGGGCCCCAGCATTTT. Protein product: CSASHGGGGGPQHF.

J is TRBJ2-1 and V is TRBV27; 13 nucleotides match TRBD2. This CDR3 is 13 amino acids long. Germline V gene lookup returns CDR1 MNHEY and CDR2 SMNVEV (reference sequence). With 7 bases clipped from V and 9 bases from J, the junction kept 3 bases outside the gene matches. This CDR3 is CASKGLAGLEQFF. DNA for the CDR3: TGTGCCAGCAAGGGACTAGCGGGACTTGAGCAGTTCTTC.

The rearrangement uses TRBV19 and TRBJ2-7, with D possibly being TRBD1 (5 bases). Germline loops: CDR1 LNHDA, CDR2 SQIVND (reference sequence). V was trimmed by 4 bases and J by 2 bases, leaving 12 bases between them. The CDR3 sequence is 14 residues long. The CDR3 nucleotides are TGTGCCAGTAGTACCTTGACAGCGCCCTACGAGCAGTACTTC. Encoded protein: CASSTLTAPYEQYF.

The CDR3 here is CASSTGVGNTIYF. The CDR3 nucleotides read TGCGCCAGCAGCACCGGGGTGGGAAACACCATATATTTT. The V and J genes are TRBV4-3 and TRBJ1-3; no clear D gene. Germline CDR1 LGHNA, CDR2 YSLEER. The CDR3 spans 13 residues. Trimming removed 5 bases from V and 4 bases from J, with 9 bases in between.